This TCR beta chain is from a study of blood T cell repertoires in COVID-19. At the level of the study: Sample material is recorded as cDNA or gDNA derived from T cells, B-cell-depleted T cells, or PBMCs.

Trimming at V came to 5 bases and at J to 2 bases, leaving 1 base not matched to a gene. The CDR3 loop spans 14 amino acids. Germline values: CDR1 SNHLY, CDR2 FYNNEI. Produced via immunoSEQ multiplex PCR; TCRdb's table is partial and in-frame only. The data contain under 300,000 clones, 65% to 90% of them seen just once; the ten biggest clones take up roughly 13%. The rearrangement uses TRBV2 and TRBJ1-5; 9 bases map to TRBD1. The sequenced sample was peripheral blood. The receptor was derived from a woman aged 65 to 85 with COVID-19, enrolled during active disease. The DNA of the CDR3 is TGTGCCAGCAGTTGGACAGGGGGCAATCAGCCCCAGCATTTT. Translated, it gives CASSWTGGNQPQHF.